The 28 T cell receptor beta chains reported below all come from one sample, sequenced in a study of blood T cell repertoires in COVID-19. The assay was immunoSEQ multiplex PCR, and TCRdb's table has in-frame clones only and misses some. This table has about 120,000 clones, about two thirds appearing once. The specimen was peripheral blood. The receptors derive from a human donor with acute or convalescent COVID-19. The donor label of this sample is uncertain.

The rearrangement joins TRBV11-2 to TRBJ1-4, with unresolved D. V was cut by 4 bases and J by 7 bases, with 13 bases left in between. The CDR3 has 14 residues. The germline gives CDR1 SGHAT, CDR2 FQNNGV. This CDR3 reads CASSSPGVGEKLFF. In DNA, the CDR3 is TGTGCCAGCAGCTCCCCGGGAGTAGGTGAAAAACTGTTTTTT.

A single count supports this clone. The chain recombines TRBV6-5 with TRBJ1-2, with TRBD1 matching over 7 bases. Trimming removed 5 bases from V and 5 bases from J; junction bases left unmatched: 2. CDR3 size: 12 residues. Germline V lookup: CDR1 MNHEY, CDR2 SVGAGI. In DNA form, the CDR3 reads TGTGCCAGCAGTCCACAGGGGTATGGCTACACCTTC. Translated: CASSPQGYGYTF.

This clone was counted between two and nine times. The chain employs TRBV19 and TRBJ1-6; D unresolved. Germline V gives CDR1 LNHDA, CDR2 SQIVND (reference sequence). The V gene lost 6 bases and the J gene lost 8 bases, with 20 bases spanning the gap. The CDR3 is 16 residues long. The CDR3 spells CASSPGRRRIHSPLHF. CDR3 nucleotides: TGTGCCAGTAGCCCGGGAAGGCGCAGGATCCATTCACCCCTCCACTTT.

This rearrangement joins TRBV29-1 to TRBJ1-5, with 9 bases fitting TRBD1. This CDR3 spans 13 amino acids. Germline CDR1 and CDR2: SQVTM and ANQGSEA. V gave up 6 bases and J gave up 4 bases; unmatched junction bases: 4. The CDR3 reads CSVGDRVNQPQHF. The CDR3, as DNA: TGCAGCGTGGGGGACAGGGTAAATCAGCCCCAGCATTTT.

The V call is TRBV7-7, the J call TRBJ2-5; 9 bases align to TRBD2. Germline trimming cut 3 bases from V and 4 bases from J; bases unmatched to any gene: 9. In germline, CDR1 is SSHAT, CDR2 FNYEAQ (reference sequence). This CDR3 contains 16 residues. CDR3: CASSFRIAGAGETQYF. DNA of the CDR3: TGTGCCAGCAGCTTTCGGATAGCGGGGGCGGGAGAGACCCAGTACTTC. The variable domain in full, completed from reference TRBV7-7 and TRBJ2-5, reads GAGVSQSPRYKVTKRGQDVTLRCDPISSHATLYWYQQALGQGPEFLTYFNYEAQPDKSGLPSDRFSAERPEGSISTLTIQRTEQRDSAMYRCASSFRIAGAGETQYFGPGTRLLVL.

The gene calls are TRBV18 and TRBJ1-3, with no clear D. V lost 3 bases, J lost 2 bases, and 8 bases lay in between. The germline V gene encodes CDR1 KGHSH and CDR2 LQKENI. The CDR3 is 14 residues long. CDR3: CASSPMAPGNTIYF. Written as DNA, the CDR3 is TGTGCCAGCTCACCGATGGCACCTGGAAACACCATATATTTT.

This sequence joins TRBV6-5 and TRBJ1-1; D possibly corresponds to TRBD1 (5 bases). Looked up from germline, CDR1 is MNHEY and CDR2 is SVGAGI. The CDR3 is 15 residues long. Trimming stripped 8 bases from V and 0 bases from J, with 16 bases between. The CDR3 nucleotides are TGTGCCAGCCTTCGGGGGGAACGGATGAACACTGAAGCTTTCTTT. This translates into CASLRGERMNTEAFF.

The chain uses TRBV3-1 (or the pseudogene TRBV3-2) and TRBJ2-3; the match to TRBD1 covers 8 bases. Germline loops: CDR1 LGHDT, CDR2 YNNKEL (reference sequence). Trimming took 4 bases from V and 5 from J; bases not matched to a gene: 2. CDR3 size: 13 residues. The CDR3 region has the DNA TGTGCCAGCAGCCGGGACAGGAAAGATACGCAGTATTTT. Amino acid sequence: CASSRDRKDTQYF.

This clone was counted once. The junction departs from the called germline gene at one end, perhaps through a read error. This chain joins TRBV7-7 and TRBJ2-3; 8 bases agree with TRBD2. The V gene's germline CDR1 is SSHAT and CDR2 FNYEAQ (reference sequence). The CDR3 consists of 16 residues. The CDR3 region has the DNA TGTGCTAGCAGCCCTATGAGCGGGGGCCGCACAGATACGCAGTATTTT. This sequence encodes CASSPMSGGRTDTQYF.

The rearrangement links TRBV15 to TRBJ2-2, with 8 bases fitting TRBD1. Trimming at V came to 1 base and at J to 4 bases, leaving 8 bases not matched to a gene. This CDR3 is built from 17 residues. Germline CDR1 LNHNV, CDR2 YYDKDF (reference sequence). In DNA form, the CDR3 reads TGTGCCACCAGCAGAGGTAACAGGGGGTCCGGCACCGGGGAGCTGTTTTTT. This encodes CATSRGNRGSGTGELFF.

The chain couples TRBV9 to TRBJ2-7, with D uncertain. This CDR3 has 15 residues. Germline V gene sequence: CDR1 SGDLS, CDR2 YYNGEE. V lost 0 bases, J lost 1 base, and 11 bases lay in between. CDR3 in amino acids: CASSVATGASYEQYV. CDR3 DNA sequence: TGTGCCAGCAGCGTAGCTACCGGAGCGTCCTACGAGCAGTACGTC.

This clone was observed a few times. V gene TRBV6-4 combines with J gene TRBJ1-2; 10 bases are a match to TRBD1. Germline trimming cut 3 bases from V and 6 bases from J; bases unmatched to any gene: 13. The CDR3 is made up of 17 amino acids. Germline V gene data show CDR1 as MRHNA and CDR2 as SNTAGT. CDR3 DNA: TGTGCCAGCAGTGAATTCGGACCCGGGACAGGGGCCGATGGCTACACCTTC. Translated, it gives CASSEFGPGTGADGYTF.

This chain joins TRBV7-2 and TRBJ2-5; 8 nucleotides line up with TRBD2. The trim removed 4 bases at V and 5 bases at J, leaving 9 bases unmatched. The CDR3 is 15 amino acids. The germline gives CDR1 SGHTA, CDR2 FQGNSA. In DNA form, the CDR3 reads TGTGCCAGCAGCTACCTCGCGGGGGGTCTGGAGACCCAGTACTTC. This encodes CASSYLAGGLETQYF.

In DNA, the CDR3 is TGTGCCAGCAGCAGGACAGGGAACACTGAAGCTTTCTTT. The encoded protein is CASSRTGNTEAFF. The V and J genes are TRBV13 and TRBJ1-1; 7 bases fit TRBD1. The CDR3 runs to 13 residues. The junction had 1 base not matched to a gene; V was cut back by 5 bases and J by 1 base. Germline V gene data show CDR1 as PRHDT and CDR2 as FYEKMQ (reference sequence).

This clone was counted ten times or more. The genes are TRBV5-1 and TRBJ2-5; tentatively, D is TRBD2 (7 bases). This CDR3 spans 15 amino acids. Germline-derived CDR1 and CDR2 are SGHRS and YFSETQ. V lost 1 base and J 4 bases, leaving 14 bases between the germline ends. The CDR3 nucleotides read TGCGCCAGCAGCTTGTTGGGGGGGCTCGGAGAGACCCAGTACTTC. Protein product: CASSLLGGLGETQYF.

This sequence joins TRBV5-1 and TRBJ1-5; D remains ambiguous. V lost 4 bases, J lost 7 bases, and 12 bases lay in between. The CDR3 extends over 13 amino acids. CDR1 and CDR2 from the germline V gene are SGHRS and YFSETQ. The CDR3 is CASSAGRFQPQHF. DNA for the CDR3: TGCGCCAGCAGCGCGGGGAGGTTCCAGCCCCAGCATTTT.

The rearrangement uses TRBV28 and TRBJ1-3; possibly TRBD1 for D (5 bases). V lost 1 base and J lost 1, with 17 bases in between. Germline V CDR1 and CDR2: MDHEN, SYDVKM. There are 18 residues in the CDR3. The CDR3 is CASSLSAQGRMSGNTIYF. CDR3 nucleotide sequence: TGTGCCAGCAGTTTATCGGCGCAGGGTCGGATGTCTGGAAACACCATATATTTT.

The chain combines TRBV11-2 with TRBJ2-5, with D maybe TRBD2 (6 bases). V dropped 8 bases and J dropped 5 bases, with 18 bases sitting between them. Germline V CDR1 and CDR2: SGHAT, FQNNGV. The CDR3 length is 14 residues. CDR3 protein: CASQTRAPGETQYF. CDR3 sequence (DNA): TGTGCCAGCCAGACTAGGGCCCCAGGGGAGACCCAGTACTTC. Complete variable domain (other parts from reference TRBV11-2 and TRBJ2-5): EAGVAQSPRYKIIEKRQSVAFWCNPISGHATLYWYQQILGQGPKLLIQFQNNGVVDDSQLPKDRFSAERLKGVDSTLKIQPAKLEDSAVYLCASQTRAPGETQYFGPGTRLLVL.

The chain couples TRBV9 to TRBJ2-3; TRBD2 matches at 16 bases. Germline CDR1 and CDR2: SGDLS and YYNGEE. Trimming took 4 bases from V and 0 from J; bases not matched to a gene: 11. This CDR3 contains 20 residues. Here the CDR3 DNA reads TGTGCCAGCAGCCCCCGGGGGACTAGCGGGGGGGCTGGGAGCACAGATACGCAGTATTTT. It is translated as CASSPRGTSGGAGSTDTQYF.

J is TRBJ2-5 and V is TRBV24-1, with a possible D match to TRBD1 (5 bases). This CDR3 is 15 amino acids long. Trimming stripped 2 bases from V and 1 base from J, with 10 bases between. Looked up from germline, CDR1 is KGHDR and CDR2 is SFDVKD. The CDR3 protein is CATSDSQGFQETQYF. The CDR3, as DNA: TGTGCCACCAGTGATTCTCAGGGTTTCCAAGAGACCCAGTACTTC.

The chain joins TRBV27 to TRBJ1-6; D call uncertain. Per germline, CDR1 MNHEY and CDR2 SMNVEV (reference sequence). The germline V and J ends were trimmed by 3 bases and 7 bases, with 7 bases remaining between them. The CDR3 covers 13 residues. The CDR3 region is CASSLNGNSPLHF. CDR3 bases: TGTGCCAGCAGTTTGAACGGGAATTCACCCCTCCACTTT.

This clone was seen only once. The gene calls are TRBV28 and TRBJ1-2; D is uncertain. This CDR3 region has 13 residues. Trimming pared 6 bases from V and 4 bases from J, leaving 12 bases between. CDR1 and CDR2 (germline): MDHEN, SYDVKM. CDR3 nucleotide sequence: TGTGCCAGCAGACCCCGACGGGTCTATGGCTACACCTTC. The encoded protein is CASRPRRVYGYTF.

The DNA for the CDR3 is TGTGCCAGCAGCTTAGTGGGAGGGACTAATGAAAAACTGTTTTTT. Translating it yields CASSLVGGTNEKLFF. This chain joins TRBV7-2 and TRBJ1-4; D is uncertain. Germline CDR1 reads SGHTA; CDR2 reads FQGNSA. CDR3 length equals 15 residues. Trimming removed 1 base at V and 2 bases at J, with 8 bases between.

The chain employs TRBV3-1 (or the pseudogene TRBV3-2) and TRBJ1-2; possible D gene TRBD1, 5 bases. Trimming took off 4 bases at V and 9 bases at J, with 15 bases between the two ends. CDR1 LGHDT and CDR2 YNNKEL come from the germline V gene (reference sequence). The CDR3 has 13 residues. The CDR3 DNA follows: TGTGCCAGCAGCCCTAAAAGGGGCTGGAGCTACACCTTC. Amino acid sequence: CASSPKRGWSYTF.

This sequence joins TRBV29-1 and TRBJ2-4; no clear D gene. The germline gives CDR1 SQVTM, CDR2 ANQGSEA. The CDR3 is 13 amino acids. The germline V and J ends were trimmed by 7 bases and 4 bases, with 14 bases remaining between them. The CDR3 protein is CSAGPAAKNIQYF. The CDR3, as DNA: TGCAGCGCCGGTCCGGCGGCAAAAAACATTCAGTACTTC.

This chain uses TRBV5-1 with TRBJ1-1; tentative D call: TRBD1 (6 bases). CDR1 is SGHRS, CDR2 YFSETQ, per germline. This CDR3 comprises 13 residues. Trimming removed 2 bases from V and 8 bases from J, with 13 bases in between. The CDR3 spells CASSLPQGREAFF. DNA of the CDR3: TGCGCCAGCAGCTTACCCCAGGGGAGAGAAGCTTTCTTT.

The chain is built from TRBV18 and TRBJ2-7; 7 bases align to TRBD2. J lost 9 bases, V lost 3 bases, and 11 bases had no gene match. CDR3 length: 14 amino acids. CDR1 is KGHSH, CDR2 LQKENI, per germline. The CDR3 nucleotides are TGTGCCAGCTCACCTGCCGGGACTCCGGGGGGGCAGTACTTC. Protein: CASSPAGTPGGQYF.

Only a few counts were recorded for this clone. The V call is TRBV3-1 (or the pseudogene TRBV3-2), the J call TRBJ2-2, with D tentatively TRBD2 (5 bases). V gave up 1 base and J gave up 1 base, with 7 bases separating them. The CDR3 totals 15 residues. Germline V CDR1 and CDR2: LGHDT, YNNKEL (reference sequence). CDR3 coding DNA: TGTGCCAGCAGCCAAGGGACTCAGAACACCGGGGAGCTGTTTTTT. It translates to CASSQGTQNTGELFF.